The clone carrying this T cell receptor (beta chain) was seen a single time. V shed 4 bases and J 2 bases; nucleotides not matched to a gene: 8. This CDR3 comprises 16 residues. Per the germline V gene, CDR1 is SGHRS and CDR2 is YFSETQ. Some clones are missing from TCRdb's copy, which holds only in-frame ones; the method was immunoSEQ multiplex PCR. The table has about 55,000 clones, 90% to 97% seen once. The data were obtained in a study of control samples from healthy donors and cancer patients. The source is a woman aged 18-29 years in good health. Sequenced material: blood. The V call is TRBV5-1, the J call TRBJ2-3, with 9 bases identical to TRBD2. In DNA, the CDR3 is TGCGCCAGCAGCCCCCCCCAGCGGGGGGACACAGATACGCAGTATTTT. It is translated as CASSPPQRGDTDTQYF.